Listed here are 8 T cell receptor beta chains from one sample, sequenced in a study of regulatory and conventional T cells in RAG deficiency. Genomic DNA came from blood conventional CD4+ T cells gated CD25-low CD127-high. Some clones are missing from TCRdb's copy, which holds only in-frame ones; the method was immunoSEQ multiplex PCR. The sample contains 45,000 or so clones, approximately 90% of which appear only once. These records were also assigned to another study, of regulatory T cells. In that study: The primer mix had 52 TRBV and 13 TRBJ primers.

Sequenced input: CD4+ effector T cells sorted from blood. The receptors were gathered from a human donor in good health.

The V gene is TRBV27, the J gene TRBJ2-3, with 16 nucleotides matching TRBD2. Germline V gene lookup returns CDR1 MNHEY and CDR2 SMNVEV (reference sequence). This CDR3 is built from 19 residues. Trimming took 7 bases from V and 0 from J; bases not matched to a gene: 10. CDR3 residues: CASTPLGTSGRGSTDTQYF. Here the CDR3 DNA reads TGTGCCAGCACCCCCCTCGGGACTAGCGGGAGGGGTAGCACAGATACGCAGTATTTT.

This clone was seen only once. DNA of the CDR3: TGTGCCAGCAGCTCCGGGACTAGCGGGACTGATGAGCAGTTCTTC. Its translation: CASSSGTSGTDEQFF. V usage is TRBV11-3 and J usage is TRBJ2-1, with 13 positions matching TRBD2. This CDR3 contains 15 residues. After removal of 4 bases from V and 8 bases from J, the junction contained 5 bases not matched to a gene. Per germline, CDR1 SGHNT and CDR2 YENEEA.

The rearrangement uses TRBV4-1 and TRBJ2-3; unclear D gene. The V gene lost 2 bases and the J gene lost 6 bases, with 3 bases spanning the gap. Germline lookup yields CDR1 MGHRA and CDR2 YSYEKL. The CDR3 contains 11 residues. The CDR3 here is CASSQSDTQYF. Here the CDR3 DNA reads TGCGCCAGCAGCCAAAGTGATACGCAGTATTTT.

The chain links TRBV9 to TRBJ2-5; 7 bases match TRBD1. V trimming: 4 bases; J trimming: 4 bases; junction bases outside the gene matches: 4. Germline V CDR1 and CDR2: SGDLS, YYNGEE. The CDR3 covers 13 residues. This chain's CDR3 is CASSTGQAETQYF. DNA of the CDR3: TGTGCCAGCAGCACCGGACAGGCAGAGACCCAGTACTTC.

This clone was observed a few times. The V and J genes are TRBV7-9 and TRBJ2-7; D is unclear. The CDR3 has 12 residues. Germline CDR1 SEHNR, CDR2 FQNEAQ (reference sequence). Between the trimmed V and J ends, which lost 2 bases and 2 bases, there was a span of 4 bases. CDR3 sequence reads: CASSLPPYEQYF. The CDR3 DNA follows: TGTGCCAGCAGCTTACCGCCCTACGAGCAGTACTTC. Based on the CDR3 plus reference TRBV7-9 and TRBJ2-7, the full variable domain is DTGVSQNPRHKITKRGQNVTFRCDPISEHNRLYWYRQTLGQGPEFLTYFQNEAQLEKSRLLSDRFSAERPKGSFSTLEIQRTEQGDSAMYLCASSLPPYEQYFGPGTRLTVT.

The V and J genes are TRBV7-2 and TRBJ2-2, with D tentatively TRBD2 (6 bases). Germline V gene lookup returns CDR1 SGHTA and CDR2 FQGNSA. Trimming cost V 5 bases and J 1 base, with 14 bases left between them. The CDR3 runs to 16 residues. The CDR3 here is CASSRNFGGNTGELFF. The CDR3, as DNA: TGTGCCAGCAGCCGGAATTTCGGGGGGAACACCGGGGAGCTGTTTTTT.

The V call is TRBV19, the J call TRBJ1-5, with 10 bases that match TRBD1. Germline values: CDR1 LNHDA, CDR2 SQIVND (reference sequence). V was pared by 7 bases and J by 6 bases, with 6 bases of the junction left unmatched. The CDR3 contains 14 residues. The CDR3 is CASTGTGAIQPQHF. The CDR3 coding sequence is TGTGCCAGTACGGGGACAGGGGCGATTCAGCCCCAGCATTTT.

Worth noting for this clone: Compared with germline, one end of the junction differs, possibly owing to a read error. V and J are TRBV11-2 and TRBJ2-2; D possibly corresponds to TRBD1 (5 bases). The CDR3 runs to 11 residues. In germline, CDR1 is SGHAT, CDR2 FQNNGV. The CDR3 sequence: CAGSQGGELFF. The CDR3, as DNA: TGTGCCGGCAGCCAGGGCGGGGAGCTGTTTTTT.